A single sample gave rise to the 2 T cell receptor beta chains below, sequenced in a study of shared clonotypes between healthy human individuals. Assay used: immunoSEQ multiplex PCR; TCRdb lists only in-frame clones, some missing. The sample includes roughly 1,100,000 clones, around 74% of them seen just once. The source material was memory CD4+ T cells sorted from blood. As for subset: CD45RA-negative fraction. These TCRs come from a man between 18 and 35 years old in good health.

The chain joins TRBV6-6 to TRBJ2-2; D is ambiguous. CDR3 length: 14 amino acids. Trimming cost V 5 bases and J 1 base, with 8 bases left between them. Per germline, CDR1 MNHNY and CDR2 SVGAGI (reference sequence). CDR3 DNA: TGTGCCAGCAGTGCCAAATTGAACACCGGGGAGCTGTTTTTT. Residues: CASSAKLNTGELFF.

In nucleotides, the CDR3 is TGTGCCAGCAGCTTGGACTGGCAAGGGGGTAATTCACCCCTCCACTTT. Translating gives CASSLDWQGGNSPLHF. The chain combines TRBV5-4 with TRBJ1-6, with a weak D call TRBD1 (6 bases). The CDR3 length is 16 residues. V lost 0 bases and J lost 6, with 13 bases in between. The V gene's germline CDR1 is SGHNT and CDR2 YYREEE (reference sequence).